One sample yielded the 14 T cell receptor beta chains listed below, sequenced in a study of blood T cell repertoires in COVID-19. Data came from immunoSEQ multiplex PCR; TCRdb stores just in-frame clones and leaves some out. The sample has 20,000 to 30,000 clones, 90% to 95% seen once; the top ten hold roughly 4%. Sequenced: peripheral blood. These receptors were collected from a woman aged 50 to 60 with active COVID-19.

The chain employs TRBV5-5 and TRBJ1-6; 9 bases are a match to TRBD1. V shed 3 bases and J 6 bases; nucleotides not matched to a gene: 1. Germline lookup yields CDR1 SGHKS and CDR2 YYEKEE (reference sequence). This CDR3 contains 14 residues. CDR3 DNA: TGTGCCAGCAGCTGGGGACAGGGTAATTCACCCCTCCACTTT. Residues: CASSWGQGNSPLHF.

The V call is TRBV5-1, the J call TRBJ1-2; the D gene is possibly TRBD1 (5 bases). Trimming took off 4 bases at V and 3 bases at J, with 13 bases between the two ends. The CDR3 extends over 14 amino acids. Per the germline V gene, CDR1 is SGHRS and CDR2 is YFSETQ. CDR3 in DNA: TGCGCCAGCAGCCAGGCTGGGGGGGACTATGGCTACACCTTC. It translates to CASSQAGGDYGYTF.

In its sample, this clone was seen once. The chain joins TRBV6-5 to TRBJ2-7; possibly TRBD1 for D (5 bases). Trimming cost V 10 bases and J 2 bases, with 15 bases left between them. Looked up from germline, CDR1 is MNHEY and CDR2 is SVGAGI. The length of the CDR3 is 13 residues. CDR3 nucleotides: TGTGCCATGGGGCAGACCCCCCCCTACGAGCAGTACGTC. This translates into CAMGQTPPYEQYV.

The chain has TRBV27 and TRBJ2-5; no reliable D call. The CDR3 loop spans 14 amino acids. Deletions cut 6 bases from V and 1 base from J, with 12 bases between. Germline values: CDR1 MNHEY, CDR2 SMNVEV (reference sequence). CDR3 coding DNA: TGTGCCAGCAGCCATAAATTGGCCCAAGAGACCCAGTACTTC. Residues: CASSHKLAQETQYF.

The chain combines TRBV5-1 with TRBJ2-7; perhaps TRBD2 as D (6 bases). Looked up from germline, CDR1 is SGHRS and CDR2 is YFSETQ. The CDR3 covers 14 residues. The V gene lost 2 bases and the J gene lost 2 bases, with 11 bases spanning the gap. The CDR3 nucleotides read TGCGCCAGCAGCTTTTCGGGAGAGGCCTACGAGCAGTACTTC. Amino acids: CASSFSGEAYEQYF.

This clone was recorded once. The chain links TRBV10-3 to TRBJ2-1; D is uncertain. Germline V gives CDR1 ENHRY, CDR2 SYGVKD. The length of the CDR3 is 15 residues. Trimming removed 3 bases at V and 8 bases at J, with 17 bases between. Written as DNA, the CDR3 is TGTGCCATCAGTGACCCCAGCGCCGAGGTGGATGAGCAGTTCTTC. It codes for CAISDPSAEVDEQFF.

The rearrangement joins TRBV27 to TRBJ2-3; possibly TRBD1 for D (5 bases). The CDR3 runs 15 residues. V lost 3 bases and J lost 3, with 13 bases in between. The germline CDR1 and CDR2 sequences are MNHEY and SMNVEV (reference sequence). The CDR3 coding sequence is TGTGCCAGCAGTTTTAGGGGCAGGGTGACAGATACGCAGTATTTT. Translating gives CASSFRGRVTDTQYF.

This rearrangement joins TRBV6-5 to TRBJ2-7; 15 bases are shared with TRBD2. The germline gives CDR1 MNHEY, CDR2 SVGAGI. With 6 bases clipped from V and 3 bases from J, the junction kept 3 bases outside the gene matches. The CDR3 spans 15 residues. As DNA, the CDR3 is TGTGCCAGCAGGGGGACTAGCGGGGGGTTCTACGAGCAGTACGTC. This sequence encodes CASRGTSGGFYEQYV.

This rearrangement joins TRBV7-2 to TRBJ2-2, with D maybe TRBD1 (5 bases). Per the germline V gene, CDR1 is SGHTA and CDR2 is FQGNSA. The CDR3 length is 16 residues. The V end was cut by 2 bases, the J end by 4 bases, with 14 bases between. The CDR3 is CASSLSGQGGTGELFF. DNA for the CDR3: TGTGCCAGCAGCTTATCTGGACAAGGCGGCACCGGGGAGCTGTTTTTT.

The chain couples TRBV27 to TRBJ2-1, with 14 bases lining up with TRBD2. CDR1 and CDR2 (germline): MNHEY, SMNVEV (reference sequence). Trimming at V came to 10 bases and at J to 9 bases, leaving 5 bases not matched to a gene. CDR3 size: 13 residues. The CDR3 here is CATRLAGGSEQFF. In DNA, the CDR3 is TGTGCCACGCGACTAGCGGGGGGGAGTGAGCAGTTCTTC.

This chain uses TRBV3-1 (or the pseudogene TRBV3-2) with TRBJ1-5, with 11 bases lining up with TRBD1. Germline CDR1 is LGHDT and CDR2 is YNNKEL (reference sequence). The CDR3 is 14 residues long. Trimming at V came to 4 bases and at J to 6 bases, leaving 2 bases not matched to a gene. The CDR3 nucleotides are TGTGCCAGCAGCCCCGGGACAGGGGGTCAGCCCCAGCATTTT. Its protein product is CASSPGTGGQPQHF.

The chain has TRBV11-2 and TRBJ2-7; D uncertain. V was shortened by 4 bases and J by 4 bases, with 11 bases between the two germline ends. Germline V lookup: CDR1 SGHAT, CDR2 FQNNGV. The CDR3 contains 13 residues. The CDR3: CASSSLAGYEQYF. In nucleotides, the CDR3 is TGTGCCAGCAGCTCCCTCGCCGGTTACGAGCAGTACTTC. Drawing the rest from reference TRBV11-2 and TRBJ2-7, the complete variable domain is EAGVAQSPRYKIIEKRQSVAFWCNPISGHATLYWYQQILGQGPKLLIQFQNNGVVDDSQLPKDRFSAERLKGVDSTLKIQPAKLEDSAVYLCASSSLAGYEQYFGPGTRLTVT.

The CDR3 coding sequence is TGTGCCAGCAGCGGCGGGGACAGAAGCGGCGAGACCCAGTACTTC. The encoded protein is CASSGGDRSGETQYF. This chain connects TRBV5-4 to TRBJ2-5, with D possibly TRBD1 on 7 matching bases. The CDR3 loop spans 15 amino acids. Germline loops: CDR1 SGHNT, CDR2 YYREEE (reference sequence). Trimming took off 4 bases at V and 5 bases at J, with 18 bases between the two ends.

The rearrangement joins TRBV18 to TRBJ2-6; D gene unclear. Trimming left V 6 bases short and J 0 bases short, with 12 bases between. Germline assignment: CDR1 KGHSH and CDR2 LQKENI. The CDR3 covers 16 residues. The CDR3: CASSPSVSSGANVLTF. DNA of the CDR3: TGTGCCAGCTCCCCCAGCGTATCCTCTGGGGCCAACGTCCTGACTTTC.